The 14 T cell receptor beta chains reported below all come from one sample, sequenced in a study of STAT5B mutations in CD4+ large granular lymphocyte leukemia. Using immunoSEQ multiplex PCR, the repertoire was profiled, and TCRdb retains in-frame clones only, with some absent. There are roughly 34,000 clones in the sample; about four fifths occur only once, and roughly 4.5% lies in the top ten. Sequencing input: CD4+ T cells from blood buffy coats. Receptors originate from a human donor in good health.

The CDR3 DNA sequence: TGCGCCAGCAGCGGAACCAGGAATACCATGAACACTGAAGCTTTCTTT. It translates to CASSGTRNTMNTEAFF. The rearrangement links TRBV5-1 to TRBJ1-1; no definite D call. The V gene lost 4 bases and the J gene lost 0 bases, with 16 bases spanning the gap. Germline V CDR1 and CDR2: SGHRS, YFSETQ. This CDR3 contains 16 residues.

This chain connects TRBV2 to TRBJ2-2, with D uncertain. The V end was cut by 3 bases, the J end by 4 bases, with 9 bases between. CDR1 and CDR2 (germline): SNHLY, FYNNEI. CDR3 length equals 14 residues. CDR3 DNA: TGTGCCAGCAGTGACGTGCAGGTCACCGGGGAGCTGTTTTTT. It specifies CASSDVQVTGELFF.

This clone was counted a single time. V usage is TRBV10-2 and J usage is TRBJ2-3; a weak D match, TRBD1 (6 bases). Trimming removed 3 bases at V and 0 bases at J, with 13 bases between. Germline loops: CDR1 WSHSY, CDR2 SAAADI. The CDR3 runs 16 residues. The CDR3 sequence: CASSDSTGHSTDTQYF. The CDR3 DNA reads TGCGCCAGCAGTGATTCGACAGGCCATAGCACAGATACGCAGTATTTT.

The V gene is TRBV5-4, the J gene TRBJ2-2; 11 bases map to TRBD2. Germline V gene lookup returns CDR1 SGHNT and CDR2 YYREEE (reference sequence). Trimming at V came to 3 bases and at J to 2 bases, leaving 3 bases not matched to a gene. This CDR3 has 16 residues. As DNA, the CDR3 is TGTGCCAGCAGCTCCGGGACTAGCGGAAACACCGGGGAGCTGTTTTTT. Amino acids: CASSSGTSGNTGELFF.

In DNA, the CDR3 is TGTGCCAGCAGCAAATGTGAAGGTAAAGCCCAGCATTTT. Translation: CASSKCEGKAQHF. The chain is built from TRBV21-1 and TRBJ1-5. TRBV21-1 is a recognized pseudogene. This CDR3 contains 13 residues.

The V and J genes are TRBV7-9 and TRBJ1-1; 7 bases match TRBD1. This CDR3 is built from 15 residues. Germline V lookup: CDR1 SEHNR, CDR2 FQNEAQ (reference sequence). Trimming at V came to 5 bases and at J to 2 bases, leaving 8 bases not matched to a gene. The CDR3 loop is CASSPRGTENTEAFF. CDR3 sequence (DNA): TGTGCCAGCAGCCCCAGAGGGACAGAAAACACTGAAGCTTTCTTT.

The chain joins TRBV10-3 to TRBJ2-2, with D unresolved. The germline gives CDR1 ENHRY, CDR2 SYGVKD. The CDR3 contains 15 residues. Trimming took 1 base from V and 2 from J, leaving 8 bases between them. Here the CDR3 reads CAISEWLDNTGELFF. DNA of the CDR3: TGTGCCATCAGTGAGTGGTTGGACAACACCGGGGAGCTGTTTTTT.

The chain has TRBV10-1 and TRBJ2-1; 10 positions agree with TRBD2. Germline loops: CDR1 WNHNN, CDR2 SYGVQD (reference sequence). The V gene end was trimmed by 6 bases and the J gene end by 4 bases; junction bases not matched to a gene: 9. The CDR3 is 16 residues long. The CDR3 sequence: CASRDRRTSGYNEQFF. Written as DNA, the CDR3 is TGCGCCAGCAGGGACAGGAGGACTAGCGGATACAATGAGCAGTTCTTC.

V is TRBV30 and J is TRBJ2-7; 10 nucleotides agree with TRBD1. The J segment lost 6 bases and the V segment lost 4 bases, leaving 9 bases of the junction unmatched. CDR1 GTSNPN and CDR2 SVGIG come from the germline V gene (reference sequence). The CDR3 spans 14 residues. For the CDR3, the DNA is TGTGCCTGGATGGGGGGGACAGGGGTTGGCGAGCAGTACTTC. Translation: CAWMGGTGVGEQYF.

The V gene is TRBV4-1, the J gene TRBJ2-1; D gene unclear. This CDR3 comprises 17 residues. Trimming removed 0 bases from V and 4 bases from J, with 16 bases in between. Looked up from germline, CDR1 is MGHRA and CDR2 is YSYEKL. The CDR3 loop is CASSQDLVAKGYNEQFF. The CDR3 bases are TGCGCCAGCAGCCAAGATCTTGTGGCCAAAGGATACAATGAGCAGTTCTTC.

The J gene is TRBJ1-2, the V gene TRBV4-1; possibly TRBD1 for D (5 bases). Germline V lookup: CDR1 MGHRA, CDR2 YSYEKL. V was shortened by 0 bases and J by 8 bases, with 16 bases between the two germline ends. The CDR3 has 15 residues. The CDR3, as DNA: TGCGCCAGCAGCCAAGATACGGTTCAGGGCCGAGGCTACACCTTC. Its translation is CASSQDTVQGRGYTF.

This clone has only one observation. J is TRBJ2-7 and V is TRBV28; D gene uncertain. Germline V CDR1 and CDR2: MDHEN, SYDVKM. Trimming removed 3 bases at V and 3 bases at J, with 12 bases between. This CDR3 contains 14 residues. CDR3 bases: TGTGCCAGCAGTTTTGATGGTAGGAGCTACGAGCAGTACTTC. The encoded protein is CASSFDGRSYEQYF. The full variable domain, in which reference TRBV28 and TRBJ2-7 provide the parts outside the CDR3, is DVKVTQSSRYLVKRTGEKVFLECVQDMDHENMFWYRQDPGLGLRLIYFSYDVKMKEKGDIPEGYSVSREKKERFSLILESASTNQTSMYLCASSFDGRSYEQYFGPGTRLTVT.

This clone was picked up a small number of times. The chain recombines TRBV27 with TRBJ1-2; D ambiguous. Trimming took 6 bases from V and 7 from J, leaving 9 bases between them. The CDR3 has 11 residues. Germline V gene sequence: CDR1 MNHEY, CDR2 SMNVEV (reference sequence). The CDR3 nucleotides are TGTGCCAGCAGAAGCCAATCTGGCTACACCTTC. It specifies CASRSQSGYTF.

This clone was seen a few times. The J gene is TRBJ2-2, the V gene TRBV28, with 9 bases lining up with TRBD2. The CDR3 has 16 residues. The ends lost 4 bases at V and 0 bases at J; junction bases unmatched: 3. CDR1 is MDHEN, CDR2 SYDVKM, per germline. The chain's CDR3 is CASSSVAGANTGELFF. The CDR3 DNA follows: TGTGCCAGCAGTTCCGTAGCGGGAGCGAACACCGGGGAGCTGTTTTTT.